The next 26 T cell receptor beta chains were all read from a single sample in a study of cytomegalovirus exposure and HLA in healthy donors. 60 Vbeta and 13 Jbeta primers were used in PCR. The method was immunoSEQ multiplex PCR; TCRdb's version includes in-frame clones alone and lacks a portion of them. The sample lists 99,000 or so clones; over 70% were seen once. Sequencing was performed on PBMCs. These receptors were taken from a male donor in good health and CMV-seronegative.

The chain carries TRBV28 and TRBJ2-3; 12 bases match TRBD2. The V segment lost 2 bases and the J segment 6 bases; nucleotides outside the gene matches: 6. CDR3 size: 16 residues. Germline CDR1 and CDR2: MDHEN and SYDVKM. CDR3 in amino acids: CASSLRLAGEWDTQYF. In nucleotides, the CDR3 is TGTGCCAGCAGTTTAAGACTAGCGGGAGAGTGGGATACGCAGTATTTT.

CDR3 sequence (DNA): TGTGCCAGCAGCTTGACAGGATCGAACACTGAAGCTTTCTTT. This encodes CASSLTGSNTEAFF. The rearrangement links TRBV11-3 to TRBJ1-1; TRBD1 is a possible D gene (6 bases). With 3 bases removed from V and 1 base from J, the gap between germline ends came to 9 bases. The CDR3 has 14 residues. The germline gives CDR1 SGHNT, CDR2 YENEEA.

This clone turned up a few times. CDR3: CASSLIGPGQGIHSNQPQHF. CDR3 sequence (DNA): TGTGCCAGCAGTTTAATTGGGCCGGGACAAGGGATCCATAGCAATCAGCCCCAGCATTTT. The V and J genes are TRBV27 and TRBJ1-5, with a possible D match to TRBD1 (6 bases). CDR1 is MNHEY and CDR2 is SMNVEV in the germline V gene (reference sequence). The ends were cut back, 2 bases at V and 0 bases at J, with 23 bases in the middle. The CDR3 sequence is 20 residues long.

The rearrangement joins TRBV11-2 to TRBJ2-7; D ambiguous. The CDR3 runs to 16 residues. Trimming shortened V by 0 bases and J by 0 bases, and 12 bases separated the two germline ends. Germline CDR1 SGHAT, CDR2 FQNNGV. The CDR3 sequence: CASSLEGPTYSYEQYF. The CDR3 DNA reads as TGTGCCAGCAGCTTAGAGGGCCCCACGTACTCCTACGAGCAGTACTTC.

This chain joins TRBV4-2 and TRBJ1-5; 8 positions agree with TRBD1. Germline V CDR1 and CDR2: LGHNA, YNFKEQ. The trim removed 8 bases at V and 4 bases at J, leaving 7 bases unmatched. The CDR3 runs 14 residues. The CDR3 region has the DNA TGTGCCAGCGATTCTACAGGGGGGAATCAGCCCCAGCATTTT. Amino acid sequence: CASDSTGGNQPQHF.

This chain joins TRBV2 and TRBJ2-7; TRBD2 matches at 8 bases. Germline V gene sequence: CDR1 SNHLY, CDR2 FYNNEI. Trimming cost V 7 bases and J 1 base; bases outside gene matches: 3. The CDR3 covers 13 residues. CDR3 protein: CASKRETSYEQYF. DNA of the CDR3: TGTGCCAGCAAGCGGGAGACTTCCTACGAGCAGTACTTC.

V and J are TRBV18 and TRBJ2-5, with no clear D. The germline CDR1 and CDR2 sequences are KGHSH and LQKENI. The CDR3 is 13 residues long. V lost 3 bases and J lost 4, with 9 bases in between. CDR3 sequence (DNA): TGTGCCAGCTCACCGGTTTTGAGAGAGACCCAGTACTTC. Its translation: CASSPVLRETQYF.

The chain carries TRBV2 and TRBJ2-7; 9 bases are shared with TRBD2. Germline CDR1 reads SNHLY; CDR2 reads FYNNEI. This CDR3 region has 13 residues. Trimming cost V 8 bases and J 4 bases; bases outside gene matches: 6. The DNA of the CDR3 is TGTGCCAGCGGTTTTAGCGGGAGTTACGAGCAGTACTTC. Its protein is CASGFSGSYEQYF.

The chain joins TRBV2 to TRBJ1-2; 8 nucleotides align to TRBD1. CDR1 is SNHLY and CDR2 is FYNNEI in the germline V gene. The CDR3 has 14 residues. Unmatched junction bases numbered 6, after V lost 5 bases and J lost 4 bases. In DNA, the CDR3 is TGTGCCAGCAGTAGGGGACAGGCAATCTATGGCTACACCTTC. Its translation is CASSRGQAIYGYTF.

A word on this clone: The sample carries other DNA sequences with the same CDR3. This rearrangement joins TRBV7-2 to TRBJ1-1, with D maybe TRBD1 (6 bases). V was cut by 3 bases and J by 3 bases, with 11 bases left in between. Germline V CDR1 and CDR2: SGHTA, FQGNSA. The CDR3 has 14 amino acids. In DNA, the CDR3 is TGTGCCAGCAGCTTGACAGGAAAGGACACTGAAGCTTTCTTT. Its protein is CASSLTGKDTEAFF. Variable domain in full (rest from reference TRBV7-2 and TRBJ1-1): GAGVSQSPSNKVTEKGKDVELRCDPISGHTALYWYRQSLGQGLEFLIYFQGNSAPDKSGLPSDRFSAERTGGSVSTLTIQRTQQEDSAVYLCASSLTGKDTEAFFGQGTRLTVV.

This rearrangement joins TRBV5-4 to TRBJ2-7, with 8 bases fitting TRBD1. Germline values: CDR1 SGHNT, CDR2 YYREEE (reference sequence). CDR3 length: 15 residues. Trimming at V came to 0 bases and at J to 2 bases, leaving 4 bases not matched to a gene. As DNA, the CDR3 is TGTGCCAGCAGCTTGGGCGGACAGGGAGCCTACGAGCAGTACTTC. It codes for CASSLGGQGAYEQYF.

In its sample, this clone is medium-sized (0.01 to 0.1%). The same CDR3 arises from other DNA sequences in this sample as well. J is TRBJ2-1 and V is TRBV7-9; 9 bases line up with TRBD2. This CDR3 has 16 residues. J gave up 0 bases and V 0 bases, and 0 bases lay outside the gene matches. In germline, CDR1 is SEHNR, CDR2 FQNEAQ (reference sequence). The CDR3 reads CASSLALAGSYNEQFF. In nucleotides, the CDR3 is TGTGCCAGCAGCTTAGCACTAGCGGGCTCCTACAATGAGCAGTTCTTC.

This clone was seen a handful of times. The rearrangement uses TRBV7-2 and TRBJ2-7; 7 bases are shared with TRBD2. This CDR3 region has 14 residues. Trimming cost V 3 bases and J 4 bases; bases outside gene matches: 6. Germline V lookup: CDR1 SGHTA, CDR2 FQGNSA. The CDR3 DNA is TGTGCCAGCAGCTTTGTGGGGGGGAGGTACGAGCAGTACTTC. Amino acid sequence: CASSFVGGRYEQYF.

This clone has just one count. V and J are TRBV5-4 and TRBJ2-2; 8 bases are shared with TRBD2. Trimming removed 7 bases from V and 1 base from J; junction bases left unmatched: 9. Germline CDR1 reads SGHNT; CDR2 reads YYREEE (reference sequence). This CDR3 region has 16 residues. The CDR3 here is CASGFNRGGNTGELFF. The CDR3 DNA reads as TGTGCCAGCGGGTTTAATCGGGGGGGGAACACCGGGGAGCTGTTTTTT.

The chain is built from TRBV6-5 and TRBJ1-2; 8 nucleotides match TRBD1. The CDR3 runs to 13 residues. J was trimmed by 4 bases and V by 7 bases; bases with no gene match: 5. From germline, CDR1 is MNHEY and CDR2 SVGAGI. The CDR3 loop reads CASTQTGAYGYTF. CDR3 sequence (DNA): TGTGCCAGCACCCAGACAGGGGCCTATGGCTACACCTTC.

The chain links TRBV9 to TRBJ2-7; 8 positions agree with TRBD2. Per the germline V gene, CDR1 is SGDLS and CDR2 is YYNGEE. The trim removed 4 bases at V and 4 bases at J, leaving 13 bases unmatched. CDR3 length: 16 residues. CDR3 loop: CASSPGAQREQYEQYF. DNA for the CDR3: TGTGCCAGCAGCCCCGGGGCACAGCGGGAGCAGTACGAGCAGTACTTC.

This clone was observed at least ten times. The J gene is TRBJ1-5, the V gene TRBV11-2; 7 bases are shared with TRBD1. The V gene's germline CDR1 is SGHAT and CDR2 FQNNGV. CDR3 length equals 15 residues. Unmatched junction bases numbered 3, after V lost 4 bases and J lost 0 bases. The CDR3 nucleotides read TGTGCCAGCAGCTCCGGGACAGCTAGCAATCAGCCCCAGCATTTT. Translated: CASSSGTASNQPQHF.

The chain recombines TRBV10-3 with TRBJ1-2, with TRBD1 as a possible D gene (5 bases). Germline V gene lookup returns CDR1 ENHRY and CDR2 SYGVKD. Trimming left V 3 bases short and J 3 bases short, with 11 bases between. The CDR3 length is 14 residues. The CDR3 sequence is CAISDRGRDYGYTF. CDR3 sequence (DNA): TGTGCCATCAGTGATCGTGGCAGGGACTATGGCTACACCTTC.

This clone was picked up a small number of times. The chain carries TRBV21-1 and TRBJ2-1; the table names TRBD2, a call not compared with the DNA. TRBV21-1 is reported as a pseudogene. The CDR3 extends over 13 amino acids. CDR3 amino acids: CASSIAGAGEQFF. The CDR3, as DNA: TGTGCCAGCAGCATAGCGGGCGCGGGTGAGCAGTTCTTC.

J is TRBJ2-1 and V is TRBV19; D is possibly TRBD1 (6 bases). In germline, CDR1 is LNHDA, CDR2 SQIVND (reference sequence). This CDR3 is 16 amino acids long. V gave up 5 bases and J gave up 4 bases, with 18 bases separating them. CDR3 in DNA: TGTGCCAGTAGTCTCCAGGGGTTCGTCGGGTACAATGAGCAGTTCTTC. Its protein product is CASSLQGFVGYNEQFF.

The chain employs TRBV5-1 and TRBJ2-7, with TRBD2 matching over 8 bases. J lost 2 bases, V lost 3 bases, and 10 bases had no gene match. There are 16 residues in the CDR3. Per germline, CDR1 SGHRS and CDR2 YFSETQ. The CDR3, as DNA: TGCGCCAGCAGCTGGACTTCGAGCGGGAGCACCTACGAGCAGTACTTC. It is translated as CASSWTSSGSTYEQYF.

The CDR3 loop reads CASSLSYGGLNSPLHF. The DNA of the CDR3 is TGCGCCAGCAGCTTGTCGTACGGAGGGCTAAATTCACCCCTCCACTTT. The gene calls are TRBV5-1 and TRBJ1-6; D gene ambiguous. Germline V CDR1 and CDR2: SGHRS, YFSETQ. V was pared by 1 base and J by 7 bases, with 15 bases between. This CDR3 is built from 16 residues.

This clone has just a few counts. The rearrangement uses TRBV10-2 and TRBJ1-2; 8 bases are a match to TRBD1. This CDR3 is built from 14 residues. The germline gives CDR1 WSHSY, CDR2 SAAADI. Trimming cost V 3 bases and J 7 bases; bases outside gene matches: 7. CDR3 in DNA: TGCGCCAGCAGTGATCGAGACAGGGGTCGTGGCTACACCTTC. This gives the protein CASSDRDRGRGYTF.

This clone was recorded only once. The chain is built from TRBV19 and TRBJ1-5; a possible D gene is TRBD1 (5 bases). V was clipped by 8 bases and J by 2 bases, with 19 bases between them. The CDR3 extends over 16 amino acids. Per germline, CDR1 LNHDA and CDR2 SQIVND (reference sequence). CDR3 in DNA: TGTGCCAGTTCCCACCGTGGGGCGGCTGGCAATCAGCCCCAGCATTTT. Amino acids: CASSHRGAAGNQPQHF.

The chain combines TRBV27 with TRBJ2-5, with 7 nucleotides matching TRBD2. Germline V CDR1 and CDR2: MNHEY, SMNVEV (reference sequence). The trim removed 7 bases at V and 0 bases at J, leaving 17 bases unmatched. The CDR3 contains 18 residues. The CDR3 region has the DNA TGTGCCAGCACCATAAAGGGGTCTAGCGGTACGTACCAAGAGACCCAGTACTTC. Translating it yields CASTIKGSSGTYQETQYF.

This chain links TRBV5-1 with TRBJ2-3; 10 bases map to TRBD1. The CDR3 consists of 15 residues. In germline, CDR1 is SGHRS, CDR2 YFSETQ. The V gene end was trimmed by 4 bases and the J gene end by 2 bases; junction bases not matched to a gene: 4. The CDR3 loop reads CASSQGQGDTDTQYF. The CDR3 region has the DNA TGCGCCAGCAGCCAAGGACAGGGGGACACAGATACGCAGTATTTT. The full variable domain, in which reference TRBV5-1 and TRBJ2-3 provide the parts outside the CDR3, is KAGVTQTPRYLIKTRGQQVTLSCSPISGHRSVSWYQQTPGQGLQFLFEYFSETQRNKGNFPGRFSGRQFSNSRSEMNVSTLELGDSALYLCASSQGQGDTDTQYFGPGTRLTVL.